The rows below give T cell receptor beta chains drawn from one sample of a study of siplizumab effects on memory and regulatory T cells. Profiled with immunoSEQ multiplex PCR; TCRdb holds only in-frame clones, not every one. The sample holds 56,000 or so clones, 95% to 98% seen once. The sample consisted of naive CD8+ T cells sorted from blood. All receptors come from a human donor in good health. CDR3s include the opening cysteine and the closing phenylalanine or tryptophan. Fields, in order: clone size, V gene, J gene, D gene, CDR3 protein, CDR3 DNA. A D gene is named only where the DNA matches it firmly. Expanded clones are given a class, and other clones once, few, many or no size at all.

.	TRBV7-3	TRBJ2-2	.	CASSPGLNTGELFF	TGTGCCAGCAGCCCTGGACTTAACACCGGGGAGCTGTTTTTT
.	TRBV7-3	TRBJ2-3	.	CASSLFQGADTQYF	TGTGCCAGCAGCTTATTCCAGGGCGCAGATACGCAGTATTTT
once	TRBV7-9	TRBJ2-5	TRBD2	CASSAVTSEETQYF	TGTGCCAGCAGCGCCGTTACTAGCGAAGAGACCCAGTACTTC
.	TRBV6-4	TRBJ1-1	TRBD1	CASSDNTGAEAFF	TGTGCCAGCAGTGATAATACAGGGGCTGAAGCTTTCTTT
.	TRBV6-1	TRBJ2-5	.	CASSSLGGGEYF	TGTGCCAGCAGTTCCCTGGGGGGCGGCGAGTACTTC
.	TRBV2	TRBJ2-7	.	CASSPGRGTYEQYF	TGTGCCAGCAGTCCGGGACGGGGGACTTACGAGCAGTACTTC
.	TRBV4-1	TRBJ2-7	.	CASSQMGQSGREQYF	TGCGCCAGCAGTCAAATGGGGCAGTCGGGAAGGGAGCAGTACTTC
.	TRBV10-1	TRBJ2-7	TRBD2	CASSESSLAGFGEQYF	TGCGCCAGCAGTGAGTCGAGTCTAGCGGGGTTTGGCGAGCAGTACTTC
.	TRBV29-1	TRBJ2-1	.	CSAKLAGEQFF	TGCAGCGCGAAACTAGCAGGTGAGCAGTTCTTC
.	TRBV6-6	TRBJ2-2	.	CASSQTVWGDPGELFF	TGTGCCAGCAGTCAAACGGTCTGGGGAGACCCCGGGGAGCTGTTTTTT
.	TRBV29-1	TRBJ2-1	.	CSVPGGISYNEQFF	TGCAGCGTACCCGGGGGAATCTCCTACAATGAGCAGTTCTTC
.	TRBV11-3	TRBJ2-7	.	CASSPGLEQYF	TGTGCCAGCAGTCCCGGCCTCGAGCAGTACTTC
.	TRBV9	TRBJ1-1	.	CASSLAGGNTEAFF	TGTGCCAGCAGCCTCGCGGGGGGGAACACTGAAGCTTTCTTT
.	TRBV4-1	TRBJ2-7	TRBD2	CASSQDSTSGSFYEQYF	TGCGCCAGCAGCCAAGATTCTACTAGCGGATCCTTCTACGAGCAGTACTTC
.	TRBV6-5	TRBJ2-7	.	CASSYGGEQYF	TGTGCCAGCAGTTACGGGGGCGAGCAGTACTTC
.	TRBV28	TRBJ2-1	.	CASSLDINEQFF	TGTGCCAGCAGTTTGGATATCAATGAGCAGTTCTTC
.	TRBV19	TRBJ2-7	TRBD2	CASSSREGVYEQYF	TGTGCCAGTAGTTCCCGGGAGGGCGTATACGAGCAGTACTTC
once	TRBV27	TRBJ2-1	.	CASISSSYNEQFF	TGTGCCAGCATTTCTAGCTCCTACAATGAGCAGTTCTTC
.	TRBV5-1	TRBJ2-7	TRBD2	CASTPSGVPHEQYF	TGCGCCAGCACCCCTAGCGGGGTCCCCCACGAGCAGTACTTC
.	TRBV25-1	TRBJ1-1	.	CASTPGGLKEAFF	TGTGCCAGCACCCCGGGGGGCCTAAAAGAAGCTTTCTTT
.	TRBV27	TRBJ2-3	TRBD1	CASSSPGTGRTDTQYF	TGTGCCAGCAGTTCGCCCGGGACAGGGAGGACAGATACGCAGTATTTT
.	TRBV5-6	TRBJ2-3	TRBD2	CASSLSGVSAAGGDTQYF	TGTGCCAGCAGCTTGAGCGGCGTTTCGGCGGCGGGGGGCGATACGCAGTATTTT
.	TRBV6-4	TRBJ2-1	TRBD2	CASSEDGRPYNEQFF	TGTGCCAGCAGTGAGGACGGGAGGCCCTACAATGAGCAGTTCTTC